This TCR beta chain is drawn from a study of T cells in Graves' hyperthyroidism and ophthalmopathy. Study in general: Upon initial diagnosis and before any treatment, peripheral blood was collected.

Details on this clonotype: What it binds is not known.

Absent ophthalmopathy progression within 18 months defined stable Graves' hyperthyroidism. Fresh peripheral blood, around 9.5 ml, yielded the PBMCs. V was clipped by 1 base and J by 2 bases; unmatched bases: 2. Germline assignment: CDR1 MGHRA and CDR2 YSYEKL. The CDR3 is 16 residues long. TCR beta CDR3 region amplification was performed from RNA transcripts. With the HTBI primer set, the TCR CDR3 went through a first round of RT-PCR. TCRdb independently ran MiXCR on the multiplex PCR reads; one entry per CDR3 protein. The sample has hundreds of thousands of distinct CDR3 sequences, around 15% seen once. Findings and limits, study-wide: Blood also carried most thyroid clonotypes expanded above 0.001.

This chain joins TRBV4-1 and TRBJ2-2; 9 bases agree with TRBD2. The sample taken for sequencing was blood. This receptor was taken from a woman between 18 and 29 years old with Graves' hyperthyroidism. The CDR3 region has the DNA TGCGCCAGCAGCCAAGGTAGCGGGAGTAACACCGGGGAGCTGTTTTTT. It yields the protein CASSQGSGSNTGELFF.